These 5 T cell receptor beta chains were all obtained from the same sample, sequenced in a study of vaccination effects on CD4 cells after COVID-19. This table comes from immunoSEQ multiplex PCR, and its TCRdb copy is limited to in-frame clones, with some not included. The sample consists of approximately 24,000 clones, around three quarters of them appearing once. No antigens are known for them. Viral peptide pools were used in the ViraFEST assay to expand antigen-specific CD4+ T cells, and sequencing came afterward. Scientists isolated CD4+ T cells after a roughly 9-day culture period ended. People in the vaccine group had not been infected with SARS-CoV-2 before, and their nucleocapsid antibodies were negative. The sample was CD4+ T cells from PBMCs cultured with HCoV-NL63 spike peptides, taken before COVID-19 vaccination. These receptors were obtained from a human donor who received a COVID-19 vaccine.

This chain uses TRBV11-1 with TRBJ1-2; 7 bases fit TRBD1. The V and J ends lost 4 bases and 0 bases, in that order; junction bases with no gene match: 5. Germline CDR1 and CDR2: SGHAT and FQDESV (reference sequence). CDR3 length: 15 residues. The CDR3 DNA sequence: TGTGCCAGCAGCTCCGGGACAGTAGCTAACTATGGCTACACCTTC. As protein: CASSSGTVANYGYTF.

The CDR3 region is CASSITGAPQETQYF. The CDR3 bases are TGTGCCAGTAGTATAACGGGGGCACCCCAAGAGACCCAGTACTTC. This sequence joins TRBV19 and TRBJ2-5, with D perhaps assigned TRBD1 or TRBD2 (6 bases each). Germline V lookup: CDR1 LNHDA, CDR2 SQIVND (reference sequence). The V end lost 2 bases, the J end lost 1 base, and 11 bases lay between the germline ends. The CDR3 covers 15 residues.

There are a few counts of this clone. This chain links TRBV25-1 with TRBJ1-2; TRBD1 might be the D (5 bases). Between the trimmed V and J ends, which lost 3 bases and 4 bases, there was a span of 15 bases. Germline V gives CDR1 MGHDK, CDR2 SYGVNS. The CDR3 totals 15 residues. CDR3 in DNA: TGTGCCAGCAGTGAGGGGTGGGGCGCGTCCTATGGCTACACCTTC. It specifies CASSEGWGASYGYTF.

The chain links TRBV29-1 to TRBJ1-3; 11 nucleotides line up with TRBD1. This CDR3 is built from 14 residues. V shed 7 bases, J shed 3 bases, and the junction held 5 bases outside the gene matches. Looked up from germline, CDR1 is SQVTM and CDR2 is ANQGSEA. The CDR3 nucleotides are TGCAGCGCCGGACAGGGGGCGCTTGGAAACACCATATATTTT. It codes for CSAGQGALGNTIYF.

The chain links TRBV11-2 to TRBJ1-2; 11 bases are a match to TRBD1. The CDR3 is 19 amino acids. Germline CDR1 is SGHAT and CDR2 is FQNNGV. Trimming at V came to 4 bases and at J to 5 bases, leaving 18 bases not matched to a gene. DNA of the CDR3: TGTGCCAGCAGCTCCAACCGGGACAGGGGGGGACTGCACCTTTATGGCTACACCTTC. Its translation is CASSSNRDRGGLHLYGYTF.